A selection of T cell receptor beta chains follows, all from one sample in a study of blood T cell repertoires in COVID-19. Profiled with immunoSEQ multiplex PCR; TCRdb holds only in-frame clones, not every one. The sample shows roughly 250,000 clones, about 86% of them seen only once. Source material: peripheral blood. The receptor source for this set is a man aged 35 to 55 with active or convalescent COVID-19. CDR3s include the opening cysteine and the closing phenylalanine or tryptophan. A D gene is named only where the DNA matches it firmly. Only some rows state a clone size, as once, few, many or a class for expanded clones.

TGCGCCAGCAAGCCAGGACAGGAGGATTCACCCCTCCACTTT,CASKPGQEDSPLHF,TRBJ1-6,TRBD1,once,TRBV5-1
TGCAGCGTGGGGACACTTGACTCCTACGAGCAGTACTTC,CSVGTLDSYEQYF,TRBJ2-7,.,.,TRBV29-1
TGTGCCAGCAGTGAAGCGCGTGGGGGCGCAGATACGCAGTATTTT,CASSEARGGADTQYF,TRBJ2-3,.,.,TRBV2
TGTGCCAGCAGTGCCGGGACAGGGGTAATCACCGGGGAGCTGTTTTTT,CASSAGTGVITGELFF,TRBJ2-2,TRBD1,.,TRBV27
TGTGCCAGCATGGACGGACACACAGATACGCAGTATTTT,CASMDGHTDTQYF,TRBJ2-3,.,.,TRBV27
TGCGCCAGCAGCTTGGAAGGGACTAGCGGGGGGTATGGGACCCAGTACTTC,CASSLEGTSGGYGTQYF,TRBJ2-5,TRBD2,.,TRBV5-1
TGTGCCAGCAGTTCCCTCAGGGAGGGCGGGCAGTACTTC,CASSSLREGGQYF,TRBJ2-7,TRBD2,.,TRBV12-3/TRBV12-4
TGTGCCAGCAGCCAAGTCCTATCGACAGGACTCTCTGGAAACACCATATATTTT,CASSQVLSTGLSGNTIYF,TRBJ1-3,.,.,TRBV4-2
TGTGCCAGCAGTTCTACCCCCCAGCCCCAGCATTTT,CASSSTPQPQHF,TRBJ1-5,.,.,TRBV12-3/TRBV12-4
TGTGCCAGCAGCCCGAGACAGGGGGCATACTACGAGCAGTACTTC,CASSPRQGAYYEQYF,TRBJ2-7,TRBD1,.,TRBV11-2
TGCGCCAGCAGCCTGGGGGGAGATAGCACAGATACGCAGTATTTT,CASSLGGDSTDTQYF,TRBJ2-3,.,.,TRBV5-1
TGTGCCAGTAGTATTGGGACACCTTCTGAAGCTTTCTTT,CASSIGTPSEAFF,TRBJ1-1,.,.,TRBV19
TGCGCCAGCAGCGATCTACAGGGGCCACCCTACGAGCAGTACTTC,CASSDLQGPPYEQYF,TRBJ2-7,TRBD1,.,TRBV5-1
TGCGCCAGCATCCGGGGGACCAGCGACACTGAAGCTTTCTTT,CASIRGTSDTEAFF,TRBJ1-1,.,.,TRBV5-1
TGTGCCAGCAGCTTACAGGGAGGCACTGAAGCTTTCTTT,CASSLQGGTEAFF,TRBJ1-1,.,once,TRBV11-2
TGTGCCAGCAGTTACGGGGGAGGAGAAAGCAATCAGCCCCAGCATTTT,CASSYGGGESNQPQHF,TRBJ1-5,.,.,TRBV6-6
TGTGCCACCAGGTCCGGGACAGGGTTTAGCACTGAAGCTTTCTTT,CATRSGTGFSTEAFF,TRBJ1-1,TRBD1,.,TRBV15
TGTGCCACCAGTGATTTGCAGGGGAAACTAGCGGGAGGGCCCCGGACCGGGGAGCTGTTTTTT,CATSDLQGKLAGGPRTGELFF,TRBJ2-2,TRBD2,.,TRBV24-1
TGTGCCAGCAGCCAAGCAGGTGGGCAGTTCTTC,CASSQAGGQFF,TRBJ2-1,.,.,TRBV3-1/TRBV3-2
TGTGCCAGCAGTTTAGTACAGGGTGGTGAAGCTTTCTTT,CASSLVQGGEAFF,TRBJ1-1,.,.,TRBV28
TGTGCCAGCAGCCCTACCCAGAGCTCCAGGGTATACGAGCAGTACTTC,CASSPTQSSRVYEQYF,TRBJ2-7,.,.,TRBV7-6
TGTGCCAGCAGTGAATATTCACTCACAGATACGCAGTATTTT,CASSEYSLTDTQYF,TRBJ2-3,.,.,TRBV25-1
TGTGCCAGCAGTTACCTGGGGGGACTGAACACTGAAGCTTTCTTT,CASSYLGGLNTEAFF,TRBJ1-1,.,.,TRBV6-2/TRBV6-3
TGCGCCAGCAAGCTTTCGGGGACTAGCGGGAGTTTAGATACGCAGTATTTT,CASKLSGTSGSLDTQYF,TRBJ2-3,TRBD2,.,TRBV4-1
TGTGCCAGCAGCTTGGCCCCGACAGGGGGGAGAGAGACCCAGTACTTC,CASSLAPTGGRETQYF,TRBJ2-5,TRBD1,.,TRBV5-6
TGTGCCAGCAGGCTCACTACAACCGGGACAACCCCTGAAAAACTGTTTTTT,CASRLTTTGTTPEKLFF,TRBJ1-4,.,.,TRBV2
TGTGCCAGCAGCCCGTGGGACAGGCTCTACGAGCAGTACTTC,CASSPWDRLYEQYF,TRBJ2-7,TRBD1,.,TRBV3-1/TRBV3-2
TGCGCCAGCAGCCGAAGCGGGGCGTCCTACGAGCAGTACTTC,CASSRSGASYEQYF,TRBJ2-7,TRBD2,.,TRBV4-1
TGTGCCAGCAGCCCGACGGAGGGGTATCAGCCCCAGCATTTT,CASSPTEGYQPQHF,TRBJ1-5,.,.,TRBV7-6
TGCGCCAGCAGCCAAGGACGGGGGGGGAACACTGAAGCTTTCTTT,CASSQGRGGNTEAFF,TRBJ1-1,.,.,TRBV4-3
TGTGCCAGCACCAACCAAGAGACCCAGTACTTC,CASTNQETQYF,TRBJ2-5,.,.,TRBV21-1
TGTGCCAGTAGTATCTTGGAGGGGCGAGCCGGGGAGCTGTTTTTT,CASSILEGRAGELFF,TRBJ2-2,.,once,TRBV19
TGCAGCGTTGGGGGGCAGGCCGGGGAGCTGTTTTTT,CSVGGQAGELFF,TRBJ2-2,.,.,TRBV29-1
TGCGCCAGCAGCCAAGATTGGACAGGGGCTCATCAGCCCCAGCATTTT,CASSQDWTGAHQPQHF,TRBJ1-5,TRBD1,.,TRBV4-1
TGTGCCAGCGGAAGGGGGTCGAGCTCCTACGAGCAGTACTTC,CASGRGSSSYEQYF,TRBJ2-7,.,.,TRBV6-5
TGTGCCAGCAGTTCTCGGACTGGGACAAGAGCCTATGGCTACACCTTC,CASSSRTGTRAYGYTF,TRBJ1-2,.,.,TRBV6-2/TRBV6-3
TGTGCCAGCAGCCTACCTTTGGACTATGGCTACACCTTC,CASSLPLDYGYTF,TRBJ1-2,.,.,TRBV7-2
TGTGCCAGCAGCCAAATCCCAGGGGGCCGTGATGAAGCTTTCTTT,CASSQIPGGRDEAFF,TRBJ1-1,TRBD1,.,TRBV7-3
TGCAGCGTTGCACGACAGGAAGGGGAAAAACTGTTTTTT,CSVARQEGEKLFF,TRBJ1-4,.,.,TRBV29-1
TGTGCCAGCAGCGCCGGGGGACCGTACCAGGCTGAAGCTTTCTTT,CASSAGGPYQAEAFF,TRBJ1-1,.,.,TRBV9
TGCGCCAGCAGCCTACGCGGACAGGGAGGTTCACCCCTCCACTTT,CASSLRGQGGSPLHF,TRBJ1-6,TRBD1,.,TRBV5-1
TGCGCCAGCAGCGGAGGGCAACAGGGGTCTGGAAACACCATATATTTT,CASSGGQQGSGNTIYF,TRBJ1-3,TRBD1,.,TRBV5-1
TGCGCCAGCACCCGGGGGGATGAAAAACTGTTTTTT,CASTRGDEKLFF,TRBJ1-4,.,.,TRBV10-2
TGCAGTGCTAGTCTTCCTAGGACAGGCCGGATGGACGAGCAGTACTTC,CSASLPRTGRMDEQYF,TRBJ2-7,TRBD1,.,TRBV20-1